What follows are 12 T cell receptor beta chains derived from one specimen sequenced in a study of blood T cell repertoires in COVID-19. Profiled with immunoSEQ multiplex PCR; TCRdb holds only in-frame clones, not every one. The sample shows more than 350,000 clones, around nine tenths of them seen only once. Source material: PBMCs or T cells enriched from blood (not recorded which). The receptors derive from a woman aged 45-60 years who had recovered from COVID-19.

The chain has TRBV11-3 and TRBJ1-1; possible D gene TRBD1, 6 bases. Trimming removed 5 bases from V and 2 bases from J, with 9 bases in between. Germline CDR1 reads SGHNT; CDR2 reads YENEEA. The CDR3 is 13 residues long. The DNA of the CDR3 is TGTGCCAGCAGCGCGACAGGAAACACTGAAGCTTTCTTT. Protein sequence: CASSATGNTEAFF.

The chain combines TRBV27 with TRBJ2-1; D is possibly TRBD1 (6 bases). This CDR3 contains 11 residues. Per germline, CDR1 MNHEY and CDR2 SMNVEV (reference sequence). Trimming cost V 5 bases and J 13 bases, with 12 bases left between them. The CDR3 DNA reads TGTGCCAGCAGTCCGGGACACGGCCAGTTCTTC. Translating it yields CASSPGHGQFF.

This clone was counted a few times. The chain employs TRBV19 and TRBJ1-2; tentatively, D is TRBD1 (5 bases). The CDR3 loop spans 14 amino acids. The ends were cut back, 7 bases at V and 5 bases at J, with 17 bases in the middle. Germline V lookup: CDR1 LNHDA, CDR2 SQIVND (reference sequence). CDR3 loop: CASIDGAGGYGYTF. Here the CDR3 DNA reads TGTGCCAGTATTGATGGGGCCGGTGGGTATGGCTACACCTTC.

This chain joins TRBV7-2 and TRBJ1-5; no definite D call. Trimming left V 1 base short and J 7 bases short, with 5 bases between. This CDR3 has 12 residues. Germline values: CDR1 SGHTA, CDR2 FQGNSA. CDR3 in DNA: TGTGCCAGCAGCTTAGATCAACAGCCCCAGCATTTT. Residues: CASSLDQQPQHF.

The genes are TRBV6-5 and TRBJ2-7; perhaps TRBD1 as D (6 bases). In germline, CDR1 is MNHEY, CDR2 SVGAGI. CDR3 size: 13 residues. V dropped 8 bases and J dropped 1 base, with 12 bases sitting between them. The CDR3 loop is CASLWDTSYEQYF. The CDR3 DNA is TGTGCCAGCCTCTGGGACACATCCTACGAGCAGTACTTC.

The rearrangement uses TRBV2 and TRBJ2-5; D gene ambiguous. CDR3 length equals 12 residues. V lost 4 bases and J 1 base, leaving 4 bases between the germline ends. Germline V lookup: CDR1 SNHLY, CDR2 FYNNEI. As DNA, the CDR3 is TGTGCCAGCAGTGGGGCCCAAGAGACCCAGTACTTC. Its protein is CASSGAQETQYF.

The CDR3 is CASNTVQGAGQPQHF. CDR3 nucleotide sequence: TGTGCCAGTAATACCGTACAGGGGGCGGGTCAGCCCCAGCATTTT. This chain uses TRBV19 with TRBJ1-5, with 9 bases aligning to TRBD1. Germline V lookup: CDR1 LNHDA, CDR2 SQIVND (reference sequence). The V and J ends lost 7 bases and 6 bases, in that order; junction bases with no gene match: 10. The CDR3 runs 15 residues.

CDR3 in amino acids: CASSQDGLRGEKLFF. The CDR3, as DNA: TGCGCCAGCAGCCAAGATGGCTTAAGAGGCGAAAAACTGTTTTTT. This chain links TRBV4-3 with TRBJ1-4; D not resolved. CDR1 LGHNA and CDR2 YSLEER come from the germline V gene. The CDR3 has 15 residues. Trimming took off 0 bases at V and 8 bases at J, with 13 bases between the two ends.

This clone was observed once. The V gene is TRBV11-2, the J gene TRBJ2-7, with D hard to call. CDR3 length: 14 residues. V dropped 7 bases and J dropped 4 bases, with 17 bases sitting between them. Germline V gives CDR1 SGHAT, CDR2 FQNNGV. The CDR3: CASTHFFLLYEQYF. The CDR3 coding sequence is TGTGCCAGCACTCACTTCTTCCTTTTGTACGAGCAGTACTTC. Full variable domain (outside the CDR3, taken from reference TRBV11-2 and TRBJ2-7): EAGVAQSPRYKIIEKRQSVAFWCNPISGHATLYWYQQILGQGPKLLIQFQNNGVVDDSQLPKDRFSAERLKGVDSTLKIQPAKLEDSAVYLCASTHFFLLYEQYFGPGTRLTVT.

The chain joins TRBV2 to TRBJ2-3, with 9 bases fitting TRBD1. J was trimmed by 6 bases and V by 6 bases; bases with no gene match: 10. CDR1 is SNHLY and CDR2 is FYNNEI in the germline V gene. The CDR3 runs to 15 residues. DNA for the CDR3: TGTGCCAGCAGGGTGGGGACAGGGCGAGGTGATACGCAGTATTTT. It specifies CASRVGTGRGDTQYF.

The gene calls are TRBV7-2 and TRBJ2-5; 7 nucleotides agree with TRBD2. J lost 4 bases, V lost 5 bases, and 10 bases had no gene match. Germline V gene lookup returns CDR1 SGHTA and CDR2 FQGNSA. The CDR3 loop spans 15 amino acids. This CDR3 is CASSLQSGAPETQYF. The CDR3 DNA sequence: TGTGCCAGCAGCCTCCAAAGCGGGGCCCCAGAGACCCAGTACTTC.

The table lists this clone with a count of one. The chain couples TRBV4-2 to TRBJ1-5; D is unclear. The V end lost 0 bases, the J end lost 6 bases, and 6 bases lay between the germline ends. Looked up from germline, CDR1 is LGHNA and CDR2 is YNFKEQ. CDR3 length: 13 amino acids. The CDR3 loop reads CASSQEIGQPQHF. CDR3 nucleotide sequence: TGTGCCAGCAGCCAAGAAATCGGTCAGCCCCAGCATTTT.